The entry that follows covers one T cell receptor beta chain sequence. No antigen is known for it. This record belongs to a study of CD8 T cells in ankylosing spondylitis. Whole-study results and caveats: Blood of patients with ankylosing spondylitis appeared to be characterized by a TCR beta motif of eight highly homologous variants. Peripheral blood held disease-linked clones only at relatively low frequency, and these were CD8+.

TCRdb itself ran the 5' RACE reads through MiXCR, one entry per CDR3 protein. The profile shows about 540,000 distinct CDR3 sequences, roughly an eighth of them singletons. Germline CDR1 reads LGHDT; CDR2 reads YNNKEL (reference sequence). V was pared by 0 bases and J by 16 bases, with 13 bases between. There are 13 residues in the CDR3. This receptor was identified in a male donor with ankylosing spondylitis. This sequence joins TRBV3-1 and TRBJ1-6; D is unresolved. Material: blood, either unsorted or a sorted T cell fraction (not recorded which). The CDR3 reads CASSQEGSAPLHF. The CDR3 nucleotides are TGTGCCAGCAGCCAAGAGGGTTCAGCCCCGCTCCACTTT.